A selection of T cell receptor beta chains follows, all from one sample in a study of cytomegalovirus exposure and HLA in healthy donors. Data came from immunoSEQ multiplex PCR; TCRdb stores just in-frame clones and leaves some out. The table shows approximately 100,000 clones, with 74% occurring only once. Sequenced material: PBMCs. All receptors derive from a human donor in good health. Each CDR3 is given with its conserved first and last residue.

TRBJ2-6	TRBV6-6	CASRQGSGANVLTF
TRBJ1-4	TRBV11-2	CASSTRDSEKLFF
TRBJ2-3	TRBV6-1	CASAAIGGGADTQYF
TRBJ1-2	TRBV7-9	CASGSVVGYGYTF
TRBJ1-1	TRBV19	CASSIKRAGGTEAFF
TRBJ1-2	TRBV5-4	CASTQGARGGYTF
TRBJ1-4	TRBV13	CASSLGGTNEKLFF
TRBJ1-4	TRBV10-3	CAMPDRGNEKLFF
TRBJ1-4	TRBV6-5	CASSLTGEAEKLFF
TRBJ2-3	TRBV2	CASSGTSGKLCTQYF
TRBJ2-1	TRBV27	CASRKGPGDGEQFF
TRBJ1-1	TRBV29-1	CSAKTGNTEAFF
TRBJ1-2	TRBV28	CASSLHEGASGYTF
TRBJ2-1	TRBV9	CASSAQGSEQFF
TRBJ2-1	TRBV7-9	CASSPDKPFYNEQFF
TRBJ1-1	TRBV30	CAWFAGAEAFF
TRBJ2-3	TRBV30	CAWLAGGTDTQYF
TRBJ2-5	TRBV4-2	CASSQVAETQYF
TRBJ2-7	TRBV19	CASSTQGSSYEQYF
TRBJ2-7	TRBV10-3	CAMSGASGIGIYEQYF
TRBJ1-3	TRBV2	CASSAATGNTIYF
TRBJ2-5	TRBV6-5	CASSTLGQGKQTQYF
TRBJ1-2	TRBV2	CASIRDILIYGYTF
TRBJ2-1	TRBV5-6	CASSRGSLLEQFF
TRBJ2-7	TRBV2	CASRDQGPSYEQYF
TRBJ2-1	TRBV28	CASSRRGTGRGEQFF
TRBJ2-2	TRBV9	CASSVTGQEPTGELFF
TRBJ2-5	TRBV5-4	CASSRTGMVVGETQYF
TRBJ1-2	TRBV6-6	CASSYSRGGRGYTF
TRBJ2-7	TRBV30	CAWELTGAYEQYF
TRBJ2-5	TRBV9	CASSVSPGGGETQYF
TRBJ2-5	TRBV6-6	CASSLGTPQETQYF
TRBJ2-3	TRBV19	CASSIEGPGDGADTQYF
TRBJ2-1	TRBV5-6	CASSLPGRGLPGNEQFF
TRBJ1-4	TRBV2	CASTRDILNEKLFF
TRBJ2-3	TRBV2	CASSGTGVNPTDTQYF
TRBJ2-1	TRBV30	CAWSVKLGGGDNEQFF
TRBJ2-1	TRBV10-1	CASSRSGGDNEQFF
TRBJ2-3	TRBV29-1	CSDRQGWDTQYF
TRBJ1-2	TRBV19	CASSIEGAGNGYTF
TRBJ1-2	TRBV5-4	CASSDFKGQANYGYTF
TRBJ2-5	TRBV29-1	CSVVIAGGPGSETQYF
TRBJ2-5	TRBV7-8	CASSLAGQVKETQYF
TRBJ1-1	TRBV15	CATSPGYTEAFF
TRBJ2-3	TRBV6-4	CASSDGAGGDTQYF
TRBJ1-2	TRBV6-5	CASRATGNYGYTF
TRBJ2-7	TRBV27	CASSPYPGGRLGEQYF
TRBJ2-7	TRBV28	CAAARVNEQYF
TRBJ2-6	TRBV6-4	CASSPWTGSGALSGANVLTF
TRBJ1-1	TRBV7-8	CASRQTGETEAFF
TRBJ2-3	TRBV10-1	CASSAQGWAQGKDTQYF
TRBJ1-2	TRBV28	CASSLWGTDYGYTF
TRBJ2-7	TRBV6-1	CASKVGHRSYEQYF
TRBJ2-3	TRBV6-4	CASSELAGGGDTQYF
TRBJ1-2	TRBV30	CAWTGIHNYGYTF
TRBJ1-2	TRBV2	CASSAQGYGYTF
TRBJ1-6	TRBV5-4	CASSSKRTRGLNSPLHF
TRBJ1-2	TRBV30	CAWRDLTGAVGGYTF
TRBJ2-7	TRBV7-2	CASSLGTGKYEQYF
.	TRBV28	CASSWAFLSYEQYF